This is a list of T cell receptor beta chains from one sample in a study of blood T cell repertoires in COVID-19. Profiling relied on immunoSEQ multiplex PCR, and the TCRdb table lists in-frame clones only, not all of them. Of approximately 210,000 clones listed, about 85% are singletons. The sequencing sample was made of peripheral blood. The source is a woman of 80 years or more with COVID-19, enrolled during active disease. Both conserved end residues are part of each CDR3. D genes are given only for firm matches. Clone size is stated in some rows and not others, as once, few, many or a class when expanded.

size	D	V	J	CDR3	DNA
.	.	TRBV24-1	TRBJ2-2	CATSRNTGELFF	TGTGCCACCAGTCGTAACACCGGGGAGCTGTTTTTT
.	TRBD1	TRBV10-1	TRBJ2-5	CASSTDRVGETQYF	TGCGCCAGCAGCACCGACAGGGTTGGAGAGACCCAGTACTTC
.	TRBD1	TRBV5-7	TRBJ1-2	CASSLAWVRGNYGYTF	TGTGCCAGCAGCTTGGCCTGGGTCAGGGGGAATTATGGCTACACCTTC
medium-sized	TRBD1	TRBV4-3	TRBJ1-2	CASSQVGTGGGYTF	TGCGCCAGCAGCCAAGTGGGGACAGGGGGAGGCTACACCTTC
.	.	TRBV28	TRBJ1-1	CASSSGQGNTEAFF	TGTGCCAGCAGTTCGGGTCAGGGAAACACTGAAGCTTTCTTT
.	.	TRBV5-6	TRBJ2-5	CASSWQQQGNQYF	TGTGCCAGCAGCTGGCAGCAACAGGGTAACCAGTACTTC
once	TRBD2	TRBV7-8	TRBJ2-1	CASSQGAGGSYNEQFF	TGTGCCAGCAGCCAGGGTGCGGGGGGCTCCTACAATGAGCAGTTCTTC
few	.	TRBV18	TRBJ2-7	CASRRAGEGYEQYF	TGTGCCAGCCGGCGGGCAGGGGAAGGCTACGAGCAGTACTTC
.	.	TRBV19	TRBJ1-1	CASRETGSNTEAFF	TGTGCCAGTAGAGAGACAGGCAGCAACACTGAAGCTTTCTTT
.	TRBD1	TRBV6-2/TRBV6-3	TRBJ1-2	CASSYETGTGYTF	TGTGCCAGCAGTTATGAGACAGGGACCGGCTACACCTTC
.	TRBD1	TRBV27	TRBJ1-2	CASSRTGAHGYTF	TGTGCCAGCAGCCGGACAGGGGCCCATGGCTACACCTTC
.	.	TRBV5-1	TRBJ1-2	CASSLGTGRGYGYTF	TGCGCCAGCAGCTTGGGGACCGGACGAGGGTATGGCTACACCTTC
.	TRBD1	TRBV10-2	TRBJ1-1	CASRQGRENTEAFF	TGCGCCAGCCGACAGGGACGTGAGAACACTGAAGCTTTCTTT
.	.	TRBV21-1	TRBJ1-2	CASSKKLGQVGLSLLGYTF	TGTGCCAGCAGCAAAAAATTAGGACAGGTGGGGCTATCACTTCTGGGCTACACCTTC
.	TRBD1	TRBV5-4	TRBJ2-6	CASSLGGDRASGANVLTF	TGTGCCAGCAGCTTGGGTGGGGACAGGGCCTCTGGGGCCAACGTCCTGACTTTC
.	TRBD2	TRBV28	TRBJ2-3	CASSGLAGGPGTDTQYF	TGTGCCAGCAGCGGACTAGCGGGGGGGCCAGGCACAGATACGCAGTATTTT
.	.	TRBV19	TRBJ1-5	CASSIDNPVRQPQHF	TGTGCCAGTAGTATAGACAATCCGGTGAGGCAGCCCCAGCATTTT